This TCR beta chain derives from a study of T cell responses to AZD1222 COVID-19 vaccine. Study summary: Second-dose intervals of approximately 4 or approximately 12 weeks were pooled.

Regarding the study as a whole: CD4 TCRs covered the whole spike, strongest at regions 160-218 and 743-854. Every sample of the repertoires postdated the peak T cell response.

TCRdb's copy holds only in-frame clones and misses some; the assay was immunoSEQ multiplex PCR. Counted here are fewer than 200,000 clones, 80% to 95% occurring once; the ten biggest clones make up about 1.6%. Comments on this clone: Its target is not known.

The V and J ends lost 5 bases and 0 bases respectively, with 11 bases between them. The CDR3 is made up of 15 amino acids. Germline V gene lookup returns CDR1 SGHVS and CDR2 FNYEAQ. The source material was peripheral blood, sampled on day 0 of AZD1222 vaccination. This sequence was found in an adult in good health. This chain connects TRBV7-6 to TRBJ2-1; D ambiguous. The CDR3 DNA reads TGTGCCAGCAGCCCACAGATAGGCTCCTACAATGAGCAGTTCTTC. Its translation is CASSPQIGSYNEQFF.